The clone carrying this T cell receptor (beta chain) was detected a few times. Its antigen remains unknown. The sample belongs to a study of beta chain features in type 1 diabetes. Isolated RNA was reverse transcribed in full, so expressed TCRB transcripts were sequenced. The protocol was immunoSEQ multiplex PCR, while the TCRdb copy is restricted to in-frame clones and leaves out a portion. The table records 250,000 or so clones, approximately 15% of them present only once. Study conclusions and caveats: Shortening of TCRB CDR3s, moderate but significant, appeared in all four CD4+ subsets of Type 1 diabetes patients.

This TCR came from a man aged 25 to 45 with type 1 diabetes. Sequenced input: naive CD4+ T cells from blood.

DNA of the CDR3: TGTGCCAGCAGCTTCCGGGGGGTTTTGAACTATGGCTACACCTTC. This codes for CASSFRGVLNYGYTF. This chain connects TRBV5-6 to TRBJ1-2; tentatively, D is TRBD1 (5 bases). The CDR3 is 15 residues long. Trimming pared 2 bases from V and 2 bases from J, leaving 13 bases between. Germline CDR1 is SGHDT and CDR2 is YYEEEE.